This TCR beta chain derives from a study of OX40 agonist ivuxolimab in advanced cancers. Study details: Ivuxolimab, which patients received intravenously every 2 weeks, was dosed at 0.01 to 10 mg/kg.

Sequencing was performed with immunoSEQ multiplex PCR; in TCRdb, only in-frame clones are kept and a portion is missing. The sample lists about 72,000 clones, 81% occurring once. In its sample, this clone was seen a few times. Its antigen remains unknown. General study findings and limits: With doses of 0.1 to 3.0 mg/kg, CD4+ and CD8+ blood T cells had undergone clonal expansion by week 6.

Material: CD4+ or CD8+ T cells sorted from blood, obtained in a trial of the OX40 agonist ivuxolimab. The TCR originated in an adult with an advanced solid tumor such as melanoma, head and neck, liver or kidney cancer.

CDR3 DNA sequence: TGTGCCAGCAGCTTAGCGCTCCAGACAGGGAACTACGAGCAGTACTTC. As protein: CASSLALQTGNYEQYF. The gene calls are TRBV7-2 and TRBJ2-7, with 7 bases matching TRBD1. J lost 3 bases, V lost 0 bases, and 8 bases had no gene match. The CDR3 consists of 16 residues. Germline CDR1 reads SGHTA; CDR2 reads FQGNSA.